Presented here are 26 T cell receptor beta chains from one specimen sequenced in a study of T cells in Graves' hyperthyroidism and ophthalmopathy. From RNA transcripts, TCR beta CDR3 regions were amplified. An initial round of RT-PCR targeting the TCR CDR3 relied on the HTBI primer set. TCRdb used MiXCR to reprocess the multiplex PCR reads, holding one entry per CDR3 protein. Seen here are about 640,000 distinct CDR3 sequences, less than 25% observed once, and the top ten hold under 35%. The specimen was blood. The receptor source for this set is a man aged 30-40 years with Graves' ophthalmopathy.

This chain links TRBV7-2 with TRBJ2-3; tentative D call: TRBD2 (6 bases). Germline CDR1 and CDR2: SGHTA and FQGNSA. This CDR3 is 16 amino acids long. V lost 0 bases, J lost 1 base, and 11 bases lay in between. CDR3 DNA: TGTGCCAGCAGCTTAGCATTAGCGGCTGGCACAGATACGCAGTATTTT. This translates into CASSLALAAGTDTQYF.

The chain uses TRBV15 and TRBJ1-5; D uncertain. This CDR3 has 15 residues. In germline, CDR1 is LNHNV, CDR2 YYDKDF (reference sequence). Trimming stripped 5 bases from V and 7 bases from J, with 18 bases between. The DNA for the CDR3 is TGTGCCACCAGCGAAGGAAGAGGTTTGGGGCAGCCCCAGCATTTT. Translated, it gives CATSEGRGLGQPQHF.

The chain uses TRBV27 and TRBJ2-3, with 10 bases identical to TRBD2. The germline V gene has CDR1 MNHEY and CDR2 SMNVEV (reference sequence). The CDR3 consists of 17 residues. V gave up 2 bases and J gave up 4 bases; unmatched junction bases: 9. Here the CDR3 DNA reads TGTGCCAGCAGTTTACGGCTAGCGGGAGTAGGGTCAGATACGCAGTATTTT. It translates to CASSLRLAGVGSDTQYF.

The chain couples TRBV7-9 to TRBJ1-1; 8 nucleotides match TRBD1. This CDR3 comprises 13 residues. The germline V gene encodes CDR1 SEHNR and CDR2 FQNEAQ (reference sequence). With 4 bases clipped from V and 7 bases from J, the junction kept 5 bases outside the gene matches. CDR3 residues: CASSSGQGLEAFF. The CDR3 DNA sequence: TGTGCCAGCAGCTCTGGACAGGGCCTTGAAGCTTTCTTT.

This clonotype has at least ten counts. The chain joins TRBV11-2 to TRBJ2-1; TRBD1 or TRBD2 may be the D gene (5 bases each). Germline V CDR1 and CDR2: SGHAT, FQNNGV. The CDR3 is 13 amino acids. V shed 8 bases and J shed 7 bases, with 15 bases lying between them. CDR3 DNA: TGTGCCAGCGGGGGATTCAGTAGGAATGAGCAGTTCTTC. It translates to CASGGFSRNEQFF.

The V gene is TRBV9, the J gene TRBJ2-1; 9 bases agree with TRBD2. The length of the CDR3 is 14 residues. CDR1 SGDLS and CDR2 YYNGEE come from the germline V gene. The ends lost 5 bases at V and 3 bases at J; junction bases unmatched: 3. The CDR3 loop reads CASSSSGDYNEQFF. The CDR3 region has the DNA TGTGCCAGCAGTTCTAGCGGGGACTACAATGAGCAGTTCTTC.

This clonotype was seen a few times. The gene calls are TRBV10-3 and TRBJ2-1; 10 nucleotides line up with TRBD2. J lost 0 bases, V lost 10 bases, and 15 bases had no gene match. The CDR3 totals 18 residues. Germline V gene data show CDR1 as ENHRY and CDR2 as SYGVKD. The CDR3 region is CATLRGQTSGFSYNEQFF. Here the CDR3 DNA reads TGTGCCACCCTCCGGGGACAGACTAGCGGGTTCTCCTACAATGAGCAGTTCTTC.

Only a few counts were recorded for this clonotype. This chain links TRBV27 with TRBJ1-5, with 7 nucleotides matching TRBD1. Unmatched junction bases numbered 16, after V lost 5 bases and J lost 0 bases. Germline assignment: CDR1 MNHEY and CDR2 SMNVEV (reference sequence). The CDR3 consists of 19 residues. CDR3 sequence (DNA): TGTGCCAGCAGTCCGGGGGCGGGACAGAAAAGAAATAGCAATCAGCCCCAGCATTTT. Translating it yields CASSPGAGQKRNSNQPQHF.

A few counts support this clonotype. The rearrangement links TRBV2 to TRBJ2-3, with D unresolved. CDR1 and CDR2 from the germline V gene are SNHLY and FYNNEI. This CDR3 contains 15 residues. The V gene lost 4 bases and the J gene lost 0 bases, with 11 bases spanning the gap. This CDR3 reads CASSGFSPSTDTQYF. The CDR3 DNA is TGTGCCAGCAGTGGATTTAGTCCCAGCACAGATACGCAGTATTTT.

The rearrangement uses TRBV29-1 and TRBJ2-5, with D possibly matching TRBD2 (6 bases). There are 13 residues in the CDR3. Per the germline V gene, CDR1 is SQVTM and CDR2 is ANQGSEA. V was shortened by 4 bases and J by 1 base, with 10 bases between the two germline ends. CDR3 amino acids: CSVGRGSQETQYF. DNA for the CDR3: TGCAGCGTTGGGAGGGGCAGCCAAGAGACCCAGTACTTC.

In its sample, this clonotype was seen a few times. This chain links TRBV6-6 with TRBJ2-5; TRBD2 might be the D (7 bases). V lost 2 bases and J lost 4, with 11 bases in between. This CDR3 spans 14 amino acids. CDR1 and CDR2 from the germline V gene are MNHNY and SVGAGI (reference sequence). CDR3 bases: TGTGCCAGCAGTTACATAGGGGGGGGAGAGACCCAGTACTTC. It codes for CASSYIGGGETQYF.

The chain links TRBV28 to TRBJ1-2; a possible D gene is TRBD1 (5 bases). This CDR3 has 12 residues. The V and J ends lost 11 bases and 7 bases respectively, with 17 bases between them. Germline CDR1 and CDR2: MDHEN and SYDVKM. CDR3 protein: CAHSGGNLGYTF. The CDR3 DNA follows: TGTGCCCATTCCGGGGGGAATCTTGGCTACACCTTC.

This clonotype was counted ten times or more. This chain links TRBV28 with TRBJ1-6, with D tentatively TRBD1 (5 bases). V gave up 3 bases and J gave up 7 bases, with 10 bases separating them. The germline V gene encodes CDR1 MDHEN and CDR2 SYDVKM. The CDR3 has 14 amino acids. CDR3 DNA: TGTGCCAGCAGTTTGGGGGGGGTCAATTCACCCCTCCACTTT. This sequence encodes CASSLGGVNSPLHF.

This clonotype appeared a few times. J is TRBJ2-7 and V is TRBV30, with 9 bases identical to TRBD2. Germline lookup yields CDR1 GTSNPN and CDR2 SVGIG (reference sequence). This CDR3 contains 15 residues. V trimming: 3 bases; J trimming: 2 bases; junction bases outside the gene matches: 8. Here the CDR3 reads CAWSFGLAGTYEQYF. The DNA of the CDR3 is TGTGCCTGGAGCTTTGGGCTAGCGGGAACCTACGAGCAGTACTTC.

There are many counts of this clonotype. This chain connects TRBV6-2 or TRBV6-3 to TRBJ1-1; D is ambiguous. CDR3 length: 13 amino acids. The V end lost 0 bases, the J end lost 7 bases, and 9 bases lay between the germline ends. Germline loops: CDR1 MNHEY, CDR2 SVGEGT. This CDR3 is CASSYSWNREAFF. In DNA, the CDR3 is TGTGCCAGCAGTTACTCTTGGAACCGTGAAGCTTTCTTT.

This clonotype was seen ten or more times. The J gene is TRBJ2-2, the V gene TRBV7-8; D gene unclear. The V gene lost 1 base and the J gene lost 1 base, with 4 bases spanning the gap. Germline loops: CDR1 SGHVS, CDR2 FQNEAQ. The CDR3 is made up of 14 amino acids. The CDR3 here is CASSLVQNTGELFF. CDR3 sequence (DNA): TGTGCCAGCAGCTTAGTACAGAACACCGGGGAGCTGTTTTTT.

This chain links TRBV20-1 with TRBJ2-2, with 7 bases matching TRBD1. The V gene end was trimmed by 3 bases and the J gene end by 6 bases; junction bases not matched to a gene: 4. Germline V gene sequence: CDR1 DFQATT, CDR2 SNEGSKA (reference sequence). There are 13 residues in the CDR3. Here the CDR3 reads CSASLTGSGELFF. CDR3 in DNA: TGCAGTGCTAGTCTGACAGGGTCCGGGGAGCTGTTTTTT.

As regards this clonotype: This may stem from a read error, because a much larger clone lies one nucleotide away. The rearrangement uses TRBV5-1 and TRBJ1-2; D possibly corresponds to TRBD1 (6 bases). CDR1 and CDR2 (germline): SGHRS, YFSETQ. The CDR3 has 11 residues. Written as DNA, the CDR3 is TGCGCCAGCAGCCCAGGGGATGGCTACATCTTC. Protein: CASSPGDGYIF.

The chain links TRBV30 to TRBJ1-5; TRBD1 might be the D (5 bases). Germline CDR1 is GTSNPN and CDR2 is SVGIG (reference sequence). This CDR3 is 16 amino acids long. Trimming shortened V by 2 bases and J by 0 bases, and 14 bases separated the two germline ends. Written as DNA, the CDR3 is TGTGCCTGGAGTCTCGGTGGGGCATATAGCAATCAGCCCCAGCATTTT. Translating it yields CAWSLGGAYSNQPQHF.

The gene calls are TRBV29-1 and TRBJ2-7, with D perhaps TRBD1 (6 bases). Trimming removed 6 bases from V and 2 bases from J, with 17 bases in between. The V gene's germline CDR1 is SQVTM and CDR2 ANQGSEA. This CDR3 region has 14 residues. In nucleotides, the CDR3 is TGCAGCGTATTTAAGGGGGAGTACCCCTACGAGCAGTACTTC. Residues: CSVFKGEYPYEQYF.

In its sample, this clonotype was seen many times. The chain recombines TRBV2 with TRBJ1-1; tentative D call: TRBD1 (5 bases). Trimming removed 6 bases from V and 5 bases from J, with 13 bases in between. This CDR3 spans 13 amino acids. Looked up from germline, CDR1 is SNHLY and CDR2 is FYNNEI. The CDR3 nucleotides read TGTGCCAGCAGAGGGACGGGGGGGACTGAAGCTTTCTTT. Translated, it gives CASRGTGGTEAFF.

A few counts support this clonotype. This chain links TRBV19 with TRBJ2-2; no clear D. The CDR3 covers 12 residues. V lost 7 bases to trimming and J lost 3 bases, with 6 bases between them. The germline V gene encodes CDR1 LNHDA and CDR2 SQIVND (reference sequence). DNA for the CDR3: TGTGCCAGTACGACGGACACCGGGGAGCTGTTTTTT. Its translation is CASTTDTGELFF.

This clonotype has a count of ten or more. The chain joins TRBV13 to TRBJ2-3; D gene uncertain. Germline CDR1 PRHDT, CDR2 FYEKMQ (reference sequence). V lost 0 bases and J lost 1, with 14 bases in between. The CDR3 sequence is 17 residues long. In DNA form, the CDR3 reads TGTGCCAGCAGCTTAGGCCGGGCGGAGACGGGCACAGATACGCAGTATTTT. It is translated as CASSLGRAETGTDTQYF.

This clonotype has a count of ten or more. The junction does not match germline at one end; this may be a read error. The chain employs TRBV5-1 and TRBJ1-1, with 7 bases fitting TRBD1. This CDR3 is 13 amino acids long. Germline V gene data show CDR1 as SGHRS and CDR2 as YFSETQ. CDR3 protein: CASSPQGNPEAFF. In DNA form, the CDR3 reads TGCGCCAGCAGCCCACAGGGGAACCCTGAAGCTTTCTTT.

The rearrangement joins TRBV9 to TRBJ2-3; perhaps TRBD2 as D (5 bases). This CDR3 has 16 residues. The germline V gene has CDR1 SGDLS and CDR2 YYNGEE. V dropped 0 bases and J dropped 2 bases, with 13 bases sitting between them. In DNA, the CDR3 is TGTGCCAGCAGCGTAGGCGATAGCGCCTTCACAGATACGCAGTATTTT. It yields the protein CASSVGDSAFTDTQYF.

This clonotype was seen only a few times. The chain couples TRBV4-2 to TRBJ2-1, with a tentative D call TRBD1 (6 bases). CDR1 LGHNA and CDR2 YNFKEQ come from the germline V gene. Trimming took 0 bases from V and 3 from J, leaving 9 bases between them. This CDR3 spans 15 amino acids. As DNA, the CDR3 is TGTGCCAGCAGCCAAGAGCAGGGGAACTACAATGAGCAGTTCTTC. The encoded protein is CASSQEQGNYNEQFF.